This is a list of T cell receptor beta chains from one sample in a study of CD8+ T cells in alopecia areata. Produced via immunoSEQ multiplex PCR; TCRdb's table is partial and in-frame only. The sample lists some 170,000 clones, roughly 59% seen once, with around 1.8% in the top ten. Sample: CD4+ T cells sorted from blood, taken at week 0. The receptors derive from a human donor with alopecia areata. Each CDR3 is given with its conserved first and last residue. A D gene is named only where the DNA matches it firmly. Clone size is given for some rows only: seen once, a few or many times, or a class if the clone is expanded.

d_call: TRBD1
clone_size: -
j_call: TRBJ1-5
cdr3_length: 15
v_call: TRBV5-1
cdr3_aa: CASSLRGQPDQPQHF
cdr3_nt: TGCGCCAGCAGCCTGAGGGGACAGCCAGATCAGCCCCAGCATTTT

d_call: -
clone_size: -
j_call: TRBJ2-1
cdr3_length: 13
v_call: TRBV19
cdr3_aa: CASSMDGYNEQFF
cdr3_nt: TGTGCCAGTAGTATGGACGGATACAATGAGCAGTTCTTC

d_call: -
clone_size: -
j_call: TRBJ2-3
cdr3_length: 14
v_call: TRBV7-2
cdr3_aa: CASSLMRAADTQYF
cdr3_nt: TGTGCCAGCAGCTTAATGCGGGCGGCAGATACGCAGTATTTT

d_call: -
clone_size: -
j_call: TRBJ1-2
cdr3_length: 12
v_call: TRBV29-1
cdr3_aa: CSVEVNNYGYTF
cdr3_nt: TGCAGCGTTGAGGTGAATAACTATGGCTACACCTTC

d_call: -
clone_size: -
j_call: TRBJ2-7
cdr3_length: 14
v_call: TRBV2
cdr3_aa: CASSEQTMNYEQYF
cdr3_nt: TGTGCCAGCAGTGAACAGACAATGAACTACGAGCAGTACTTC

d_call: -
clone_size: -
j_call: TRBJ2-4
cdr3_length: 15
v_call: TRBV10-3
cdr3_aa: CAISDPGGAKNIQYF
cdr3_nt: TGTGCCATCAGTGACCCGGGTGGTGCCAAAAACATTCAGTACTTC

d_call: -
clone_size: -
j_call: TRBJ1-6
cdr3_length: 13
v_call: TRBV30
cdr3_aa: CAWMDRTNSPLHF
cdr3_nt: TGTGCCTGGATGGACCGGACTAATTCACCCCTCCACTTT

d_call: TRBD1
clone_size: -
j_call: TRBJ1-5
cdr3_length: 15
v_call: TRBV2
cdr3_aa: CASQTDRGGNQPQHF
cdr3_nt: TGTGCCAGCCAAACCGACAGGGGCGGTAATCAGCCCCAGCATTTT

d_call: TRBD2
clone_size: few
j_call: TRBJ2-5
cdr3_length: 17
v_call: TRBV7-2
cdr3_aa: CASSLGIGGLAGGTQYF
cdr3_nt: TGTGCCAGCAGCTTAGGGATTGGCGGACTAGCGGGGGGGACCCAGTACTTC

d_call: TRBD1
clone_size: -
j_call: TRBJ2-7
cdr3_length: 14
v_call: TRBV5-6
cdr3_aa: CASSEAGGSYEQYF
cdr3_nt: TGTGCCAGCAGCGAAGCAGGGGGCTCCTACGAGCAGTACTTC

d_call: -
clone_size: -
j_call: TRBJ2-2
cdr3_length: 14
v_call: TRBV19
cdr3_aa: CASSSGPNTGELFF
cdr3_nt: TGTGCCAGTAGTAGCGGACCGAACACCGGGGAGCTGTTTTTT